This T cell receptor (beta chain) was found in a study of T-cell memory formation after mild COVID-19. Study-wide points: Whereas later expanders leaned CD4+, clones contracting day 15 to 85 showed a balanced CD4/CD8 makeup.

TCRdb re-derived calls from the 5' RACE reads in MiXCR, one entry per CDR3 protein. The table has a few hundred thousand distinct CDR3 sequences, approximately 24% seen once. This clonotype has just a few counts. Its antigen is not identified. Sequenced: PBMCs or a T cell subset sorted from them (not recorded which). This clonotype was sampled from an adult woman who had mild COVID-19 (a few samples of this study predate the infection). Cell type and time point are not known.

The CDR3 loop is CSVDKLAGYNEQFF. The CDR3 DNA is TGCAGCGTTGATAAACTAGCGGGATACAATGAGCAGTTCTTC. V usage is TRBV29-1 and J usage is TRBJ2-1; TRBD2 aligns across 10 bases. CDR3 length equals 14 residues. Looked up from germline, CDR1 is SQVTM and CDR2 is ANQGSEA. The J segment lost 4 bases and the V segment lost 3 bases, leaving 3 bases of the junction unmatched.